This T cell receptor (beta chain) was obtained from a study of blood T cell repertoires in COVID-19. Turning to the study itself: From the United States, Italy and Spain came samples of acute and convalescent COVID-19. T cells, B-cell-depleted T cells, or PBMCs supplied cDNA or gDNA.

The CDR3 sequence is 18 residues long. V lost 3 bases to trimming and J lost 9 bases, with 27 bases between them. The germline CDR1 and CDR2 sequences are MDHEN and SYDVKM. Per the original data handling: Estimates of nucleated cell counts were drawn from the amplification of reference gene primers. The protocol was immunoSEQ multiplex PCR, while the TCRdb copy is restricted to in-frame clones and leaves out a portion. V, J and clone size are taken as reported in that table, and D and trimming were inferred from the DNA itself. This repertoire shows roughly 250,000 clones, 84% found once; its top ten account for more than 1.5%.

Sample: peripheral blood. The clonotype originates from a woman aged 40 to 50 who had recovered from COVID-19. The gene calls are TRBV28 and TRBJ2-1; D is possibly TRBD1 (6 bases). Written as DNA, the CDR3 is TGTGCCAGCAGTTTTTCCCCGGACAGTTTTTCTACTACCGGTGAGCAGTTCTTC. This sequence encodes CASSFSPDSFSTTGEQFF.